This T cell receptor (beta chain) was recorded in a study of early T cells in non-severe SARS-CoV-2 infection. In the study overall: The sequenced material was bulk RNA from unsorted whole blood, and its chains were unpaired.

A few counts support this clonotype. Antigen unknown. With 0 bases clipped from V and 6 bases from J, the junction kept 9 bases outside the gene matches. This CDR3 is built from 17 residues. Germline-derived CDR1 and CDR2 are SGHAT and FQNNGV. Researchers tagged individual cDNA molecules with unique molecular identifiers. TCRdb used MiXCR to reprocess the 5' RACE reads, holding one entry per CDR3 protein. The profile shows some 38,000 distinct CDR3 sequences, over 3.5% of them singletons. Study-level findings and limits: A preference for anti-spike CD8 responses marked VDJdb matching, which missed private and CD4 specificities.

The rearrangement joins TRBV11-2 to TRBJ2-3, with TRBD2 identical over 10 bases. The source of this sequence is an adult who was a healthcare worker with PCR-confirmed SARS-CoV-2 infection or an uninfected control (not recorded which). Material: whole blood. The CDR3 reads CASSLDPSGRGTDTQYF. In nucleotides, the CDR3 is TGTGCCAGCAGCTTAGATCCTAGCGGGAGAGGAACGGATACGCAGTATTTT. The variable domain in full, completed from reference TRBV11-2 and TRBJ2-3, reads EAGVAQSPRYKIIEKRQSVAFWCNPISGHATLYWYQQILGQGPKLLIQFQNNGVVDDSQLPKDRFSAERLKGVDSTLKIQPAKLEDSAVYLCASSLDPSGRGTDTQYFGPGTRLTVL.